The 22 T cell receptor beta chains below come from one sample, sequenced in a study of T cells in Graves' hyperthyroidism and ophthalmopathy. Authors of the study amplified TCR beta CDR3 regions from RNA transcripts. The study used the HTBI primer set for a first-round RT-PCR of the TCR CDR3. TCRdb re-analysed the multiplex PCR reads in MiXCR, keeping a single row per CDR3 protein. Of 490,000 or so distinct CDR3 sequences listed, 20% to 25% were seen once; the top ten hold around 50%. Specimen: blood. All receptors derive from a woman aged 70 to 79 with Graves' ophthalmopathy.

V and J are TRBV6-2 or TRBV6-3 and TRBJ2-1, with D tentatively TRBD2 (6 bases). Germline assignment: CDR1 MNHEY and CDR2 SVGEGT. The V end was cut by 6 bases, the J end by 9 bases, with 12 bases between. This CDR3 spans 12 amino acids. The CDR3 DNA is TGTGCCAGCAGCCTGACTAGTTCTGAGCAGTTCTTC. Protein: CASSLTSSEQFF.

This rearrangement joins TRBV18 to TRBJ1-3; D is unresolved. The CDR3 has 14 amino acids. Germline-derived CDR1 and CDR2 are KGHSH and LQKENI. Trimming took off 1 base at V and 2 bases at J, with 6 bases between the two ends. The CDR3, as DNA: TGTGCCAGCTCACCACTGGAGGCTGGAAACACCATATATTTT. As protein: CASSPLEAGNTIYF.

This sequence joins TRBV10-3 and TRBJ2-5; D gene ambiguous. Germline values: CDR1 ENHRY, CDR2 SYGVKD. The germline V and J ends were trimmed by 2 bases and 0 bases, with 10 bases remaining between them. The CDR3 consists of 15 residues. CDR3 sequence: CAISEIDQHQETQYF. The DNA for the CDR3 is TGTGCCATCAGTGAGATTGACCAGCACCAAGAGACCCAGTACTTC.

The chain has TRBV30 and TRBJ2-1, with 15 bases identical to TRBD2. CDR1 is GTSNPN and CDR2 is SVGIG in the germline V gene (reference sequence). The CDR3 is made up of 15 amino acids. V shed 2 bases, J shed 7 bases, and the junction held 3 bases outside the gene matches. As DNA, the CDR3 is TGTGCCTGGAGTTACGGACTAGCGGGAGGGAATGAGCAGTTCTTC. It codes for CAWSYGLAGGNEQFF.

The table lists this clonotype with a few counts. The rearrangement uses TRBV20-1 and TRBJ1-6; D is possibly TRBD1 (6 bases). Germline loops: CDR1 DFQATT, CDR2 SNEGSKA (reference sequence). CDR3 length: 16 residues. Trimming cost V 3 bases and J 7 bases, with 19 bases left between them. The chain's CDR3 is CSASVQGREGNSPLHF. DNA for the CDR3: TGCAGTGCTAGCGTACAGGGACGGGAAGGGAATTCACCCCTCCACTTT.

The chain combines TRBV27 with TRBJ2-2, with 8 bases fitting TRBD1. Germline trimming cut 6 bases from V and 0 bases from J; bases unmatched to any gene: 6. The CDR3 is made up of 16 amino acids. Germline CDR1 MNHEY, CDR2 SMNVEV (reference sequence). CDR3 sequence reads: CASRARDRTNTGELFF. The CDR3 nucleotides read TGTGCCAGCAGAGCCCGGGACAGGACGAACACCGGGGAGCTGTTTTTT.

Many counts were recorded for this clonotype. The genes are TRBV12-3 or TRBV12-4 and TRBJ2-5; 8 bases map to TRBD2. V shed 6 bases and J 7 bases; nucleotides not matched to a gene: 7. There are 13 residues in the CDR3. The CDR3: CASRLREGGTQYF. The CDR3 region has the DNA TGTGCCAGCAGGCTCCGGGAGGGGGGGACCCAGTACTTC.

The chain couples TRBV20-1 to TRBJ2-5; D might be TRBD1 (6 bases). The CDR3 spans 14 residues. Per germline, CDR1 DFQATT and CDR2 SNEGSKA (reference sequence). V was pared by 5 bases and J by 9 bases, with 22 bases between. CDR3 sequence (DNA): TGCAGTGCTCCGAGTAGGGACACGGGTTCGGCCCAGTACTTC. It specifies CSAPSRDTGSAQYF.

The J gene is TRBJ2-7, the V gene TRBV3-1, with 14 positions matching TRBD2. CDR1 is LGHDT, CDR2 YNNKEL, per germline (reference sequence). The CDR3 consists of 19 residues. V trimming: 1 base; J trimming: 0 bases; junction bases outside the gene matches: 8. CDR3 nucleotides: TGTGCCAGCAGCCAAGGGTGGGGACTAGCGGGAGAAGTCTCCTACGAGCAGTACTTC. It codes for CASSQGWGLAGEVSYEQYF.

This chain links TRBV9 with TRBJ2-3; TRBD2 agrees at 10 bases. V lost 4 bases to trimming and J lost 4 bases; unmatched junction nucleotides: 9. CDR1 SGDLS and CDR2 YYNGEE come from the germline V gene. This CDR3 has 16 amino acids. CDR3 DNA sequence: TGTGCCAGCAGCCCCCCCCTAGCGGGAGTTTCAGATACGCAGTATTTT. As protein: CASSPPLAGVSDTQYF.

The chain joins TRBV29-1 to TRBJ1-2, with unresolved D. V gave up 7 bases and J gave up 7 bases, with 13 bases separating them. The germline gives CDR1 SQVTM, CDR2 ANQGSEA. The CDR3 is 11 amino acids. CDR3 in amino acids: CSGVVSGGYTF. The CDR3 DNA reads TGCAGCGGCGTGGTCTCGGGTGGCTACACCTTC.

In this sample, this clonotype turned up a few times. The V and J genes are TRBV6-2 or TRBV6-3 and TRBJ1-5, with 10 bases fitting TRBD1. Germline V gene lookup returns CDR1 MNHEY and CDR2 SVGEGT. Trimming at V came to 4 bases and at J to 0 bases, leaving 6 bases not matched to a gene. The CDR3 contains 17 residues. The CDR3 sequence is CASSSPRQGASNQPQHF. CDR3 nucleotide sequence: TGTGCCAGCAGTTCCCCACGACAGGGGGCTAGCAATCAGCCCCAGCATTTT.

This chain joins TRBV5-1 and TRBJ1-4, with D tentatively TRBD1 (6 bases). From germline, CDR1 is SGHRS and CDR2 YFSETQ. The length of the CDR3 is 16 residues. The V end was cut by 0 bases, the J end by 3 bases, with 12 bases between. CDR3: CASSLARGTPNEKLFF. CDR3 nucleotide sequence: TGCGCCAGCAGCTTGGCCAGGGGTACACCTAATGAAAAACTGTTTTTT.

This clonotype was counted only a few times. The chain carries TRBV4-3 and TRBJ2-4, with D possibly being TRBD2 (6 bases). The CDR3 length is 14 residues. V lost 5 bases to trimming and J lost 4 bases, with 12 bases between them. Germline V lookup: CDR1 LGHNA, CDR2 YSLEER. CDR3 sequence: CASSVNRGKNIQYF. The CDR3 coding sequence is TGCGCCAGCAGCGTCAACCGGGGGAAAAACATTCAGTACTTC.

CDR3 loop: CAISETGGGYTF. The CDR3 DNA follows: TGTGCCATCAGTGAGACAGGGGGGGGCTACACCTTC. The J gene is TRBJ1-2, the V gene TRBV10-3; 8 bases map to TRBD1. Looked up from germline, CDR1 is ENHRY and CDR2 is SYGVKD. The CDR3 consists of 12 residues. The V segment lost 2 bases and the J segment 8 bases; nucleotides outside the gene matches: 1.

This chain connects TRBV11-2 to TRBJ2-3; D is perhaps TRBD2 (7 bases). This CDR3 region has 14 residues. Looked up from germline, CDR1 is SGHAT and CDR2 is FQNNGV. The ends were cut back, 5 bases at V and 1 base at J, with 10 bases in the middle. The CDR3 coding sequence is TGTGCCAGCAGCCAGGGGAGGGGCACAGATACGCAGTATTTT. It specifies CASSQGRGTDTQYF. The whole variable domain, filled in from reference TRBV11-2 and TRBJ2-3, reads EAGVAQSPRYKIIEKRQSVAFWCNPISGHATLYWYQQILGQGPKLLIQFQNNGVVDDSQLPKDRFSAERLKGVDSTLKIQPAKLEDSAVYLCASSQGRGTDTQYFGPGTRLTVL.

This clonotype was recorded many times. The V call is TRBV6-1, the J call TRBJ2-7; TRBD1 matches 9 bases. The V gene's germline CDR1 is MNHNS and CDR2 SASEGT. V lost 5 bases and J lost 2; bases outside the gene matches: 7. CDR3 length: 15 amino acids. The DNA for the CDR3 is TGTGCCAGCAGTACAACCGGGACAGGGCCCTACGAGCAGTACTTC. It codes for CASSTTGTGPYEQYF.

The chain has TRBV6-1 and TRBJ1-6, with a tentative D call TRBD1 (5 bases). Per germline, CDR1 MNHNS and CDR2 SASEGT. The CDR3 consists of 14 residues. Deletions cut 6 bases from V and 10 bases from J, with 16 bases between. The CDR3 DNA reads TGTGCCAGCAGCTATGGAAGGGGTGGATCACCCCTCCACTTT. Protein sequence: CASSYGRGGSPLHF.

The chain couples TRBV7-2 to TRBJ2-1; possibly TRBD1 for D (6 bases). The germline CDR1 and CDR2 sequences are SGHTA and FQGNSA. V gave up 3 bases and J gave up 7 bases, with 22 bases separating them. The CDR3 covers 17 residues. The CDR3, as DNA: TGTGCCAGCAGCTTGCCCCGCGGCCAGGGGTCTAATAATGAGCAGTTCTTC. As protein: CASSLPRGQGSNNEQFF. Filled out from reference TRBV7-2 and TRBJ2-1, the complete variable domain reads GAGVSQSPSNKVTEKGKDVELRCDPISGHTALYWYRQSLGQGLEFLIYFQGNSAPDKSGLPSDRFSAERTGGSVSTLTIQRTQQEDSAVYLCASSLPRGQGSNNEQFFGPGTRLTVL.

This clonotype appeared many times. J is TRBJ2-2 and V is TRBV2; D may be TRBD2 (6 bases). This CDR3 has 14 residues. Germline loops: CDR1 SNHLY, CDR2 FYNNEI. Between the trimmed V and J ends, which lost 6 bases and 2 bases, there was a span of 10 bases. The CDR3 loop is CASRLAPNTGELFF. The CDR3 DNA follows: TGTGCCAGCAGGCTAGCGCCCAACACCGGGGAGCTGTTTTTT.

The chain has TRBV5-1 and TRBJ2-5; 9 nucleotides match TRBD1. J lost 1 base, V lost 3 bases, and 4 bases had no gene match. This CDR3 contains 15 residues. Germline V gene sequence: CDR1 SGHRS, CDR2 YFSETQ. Here the CDR3 reads CASSWTGDGQETQYF. In DNA, the CDR3 is TGCGCCAGCAGCTGGACAGGGGATGGCCAAGAGACCCAGTACTTC. The whole variable domain, filled in from reference TRBV5-1 and TRBJ2-5, reads KAGVTQTPRYLIKTRGQQVTLSCSPISGHRSVSWYQQTPGQGLQFLFEYFSETQRNKGNFPGRFSGRQFSNSRSEMNVSTLELGDSALYLCASSWTGDGQETQYFGPGTRLLVL.

V usage is TRBV6-2 or TRBV6-3 and J usage is TRBJ2-3, with 16 positions matching TRBD2. This CDR3 is built from 17 residues. Germline assignment: CDR1 MNHEY and CDR2 SVGEGT. The V gene end was trimmed by 7 bases and the J gene end by 4 bases; junction bases not matched to a gene: 8. Here the CDR3 DNA reads TGTGCCAGCACCCTGGGACTAGCGGGAGGGCCCTCAGATACGCAGTATTTT. It yields the protein CASTLGLAGGPSDTQYF.